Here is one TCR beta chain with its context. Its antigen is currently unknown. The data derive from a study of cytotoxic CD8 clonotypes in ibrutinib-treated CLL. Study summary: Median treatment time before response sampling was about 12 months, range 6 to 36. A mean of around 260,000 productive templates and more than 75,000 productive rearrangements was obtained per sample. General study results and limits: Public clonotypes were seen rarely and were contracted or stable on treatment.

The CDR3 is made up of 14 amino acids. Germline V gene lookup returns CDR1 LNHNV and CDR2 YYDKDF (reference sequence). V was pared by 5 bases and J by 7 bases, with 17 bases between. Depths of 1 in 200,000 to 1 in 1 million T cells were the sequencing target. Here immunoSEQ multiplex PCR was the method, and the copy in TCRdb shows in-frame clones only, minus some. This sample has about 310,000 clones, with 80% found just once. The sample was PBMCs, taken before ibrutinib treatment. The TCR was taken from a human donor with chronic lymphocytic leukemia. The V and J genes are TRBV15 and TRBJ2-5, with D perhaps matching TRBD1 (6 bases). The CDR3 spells CATSGGQSSMTQYF. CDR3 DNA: TGTGCCACCAGCGGTGGACAGAGCTCAATGACCCAGTACTTC. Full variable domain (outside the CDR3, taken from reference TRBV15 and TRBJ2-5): DAMVIQNPRYQVTQFGKPVTLSCSQTLNHNVMYWYQQKSSQAPKLLFHYYDKDFNNEADTPDNFQSRRPNTSFCFLDIRSPGLGDTAMYLCATSGGQSSMTQYFGPGTRLLVL.